A selection of T cell receptor beta chains follows, all from one sample in a study of CD8 T cells in seronegative destructive rheumatoid arthritis. Sequenced by immunoSEQ multiplex PCR; TCRdb stores in-frame clones only, minus some. The sample lists 13,000 or so clones; around 86% were seen once. Sequencing was performed on CD8+ T cells from blood. These receptor sequences come from a woman aged 30 to 50 with seronegative destructive rheumatoid arthritis. Both conserved end residues are part of each CDR3. The D gene is left open where the match is weak. The size entry is marked missing in some rows and otherwise reads once, few, many or a size class.

clone size,J gene,V gene,D gene,CDR3 DNA,CDR3 protein
.,TRBJ2-3,TRBV27,.,TGTGCCAGCAACCTTGCGGGCACAGATACGCAGTATTTT,CASNLAGTDTQYF
.,TRBJ2-1,TRBV19,TRBD2,TGTGCCAGTAGGGGACTAGCGGGTCTTTACAATGAGCAGTTCTTC,CASRGLAGLYNEQFF
.,TRBJ1-1,TRBV25-1,.,TGTGCCAGCAGCCAGATGAACACTGAAGCTTTCTTT,CASSQMNTEAFF
.,TRBJ1-5,TRBV7-9,.,TGTGCCAGCAGCTTCGGAGGGAGGGGCAATCAGCCCCAGCATTTT,CASSFGGRGNQPQHF
once,TRBJ2-2,TRBV7-9,.,TGTGCCAGCAGCCTTACCGGGGAGCTGTTTTTT,CASSLTGELFF
once,TRBJ1-2,TRBV27,TRBD1,TGTGCCAGCAGTTTGTACGGGACAGGGAAGGGCTACACCTTC,CASSLYGTGKGYTF
few,TRBJ2-1,TRBV19,.,TGTGCCAGTAGTAAAACACCCTACAATGAGCAGTTCTTC,CASSKTPYNEQFF
few,TRBJ1-2,TRBV29-1,TRBD1,TGCAGCGTTGGTGACAGGGCTTCCGGCTACACCTTC,CSVGDRASGYTF
once,TRBJ2-7,TRBV27,.,TGTGCCAGCAAATTCGGGGGGGGACAGCTAACTCCCTACGAGCAGTACTTC,CASKFGGGQLTPYEQYF
.,TRBJ1-2,TRBV27,TRBD1,TGTGCCAGCAGTCCCTCCCCGGACAGGGTCGGACCTCTTACCTTC,CASSPSPDRVGPLTF
.,TRBJ2-7,TRBV28,TRBD1,TGTGCCAGCAGTTCGGACAGGGCCATCTCCTACGAGCAGTACTTC,CASSSDRAISYEQYF
.,TRBJ2-2,TRBV5-1,TRBD1,TGCGCCAGCAGCTCAAACAGGGGCACCATACCCTACACCGGGGAGCTGTTTTTT,CASSSNRGTIPYTGELFF
.,TRBJ2-3,TRBV11-2,.,TGTGCCAGCAGCTTAGGACAGGAGACAGATACGCAGTATTTT,CASSLGQETDTQYF
.,TRBJ2-1,TRBV5-1,TRBD2,TGCGCCAGCAGCCGGGGCCAGGGAGGGGATGAGCAGTTCTTC,CASSRGQGGDEQFF
.,TRBJ2-7,TRBV15,.,TGTGCCACCAGCAGAGATACAGTGGGTTCCTACGAGCAGTACTTC,CATSRDTVGSYEQYF
.,TRBJ1-5,TRBV28,.,TGTGCCAGCAGTTTAGGGCAGGGGAATCAGCCCCAGCATTTT,CASSLGQGNQPQHF
.,TRBJ2-3,TRBV28,TRBD2,TGTGCCAGCAGCCGCGGGGGGGCCGGTGATACGCAGTATTTT,CASSRGGAGDTQYF
.,TRBJ2-1,TRBV9,.,TGTGCCAGCAGCTTCACCCCGGGGGGCCCGTACAATGAGCAGTTCTTC,CASSFTPGGPYNEQFF
.,TRBJ1-3,TRBV5-6,.,TGTGCCAGCAGCTTGAGGGAGGACGGGTATCGAGGAAACACCATATATTTT,CASSLREDGYRGNTIYF
.,TRBJ1-2,TRBV7-9,.,TGTGCCAGCAGCTTAAGCGAGACCTATGGCTACACCTTC,CASSLSETYGYTF
.,TRBJ2-3,TRBV5-8,.,TGTGCCAGCAGCCAAGATCCCGGGGGCACAGATACGCAGTATTTT,CASSQDPGGTDTQYF
.,TRBJ1-1,TRBV4-1,.,TGCGCCAGCAGCCAAGATCTGTTAACTGAAGCTTTCTTT,CASSQDLLTEAFF
.,TRBJ1-1,TRBV6-6,.,TGTGCCAGTGAGATGAACACTGAAGCTTTCTTT,CASEMNTEAFF
.,TRBJ1-5,TRBV7-9,.,TGTGCCAGCAGCTTAGAAAACAGCCAGCCCCAGCATTTT,CASSLENSQPQHF
.,TRBJ1-5,TRBV4-1,.,TGCGCCAGCAGCCCTACCCGCAGCGACTATAGCAATCAGCCCCAGCATTTT,CASSPTRSDYSNQPQHF
.,TRBJ2-3,TRBV7-9,TRBD2,TGTGCCAGCAGCCTAGCGACTAGCCCAGATACGCAGTATTTT,CASSLATSPDTQYF
.,TRBJ2-3,TRBV19,.,TGTGCCAGTAGTATTCGAGTCAGGTCCACAGATACGCAGTATTTT,CASSIRVRSTDTQYF
.,TRBJ2-5,TRBV5-4,TRBD1,TGTGCCAGCAGCCCGCGGGACAGGGGGGTCGAAGAGACCCAGTACTTC,CASSPRDRGVEETQYF
.,TRBJ2-1,TRBV7-3,TRBD1,TGTGCCAGCAGCTTAGGGACAGGGTCGGGCAATGAGCAGTTCTTC,CASSLGTGSGNEQFF
.,TRBJ2-2,TRBV12-5,.,TGTGCTAGTGGTTTGGGACCGACGGGGGCCGGGGAGCTGTTTTTT,CASGLGPTGAGELFF
medium-sized,TRBJ1-4,TRBV18,.,TGTGCCAGCTCACCACGAGGGCAGGTTTCTGAAAAACTGTTTTTT,CASSPRGQVSEKLFF
.,TRBJ2-3,TRBV19,TRBD1,TGTGCCAGTAGTCCCCGGACAGGGGGAGGCTCAGATACGCAGTATTTT,CASSPRTGGGSDTQYF
.,TRBJ2-6,TRBV11-2,.,TGTGCCAGCAGGCCGGGACACTCCGGGGCCAACGTCCTGACTTTC,CASRPGHSGANVLTF
.,TRBJ2-2,TRBV9,TRBD1,TGTGCCAGCAGCGTAGGTATCCGGGACAGGGTAACGAACACCGGGGAGCTGTTTTTT,CASSVGIRDRVTNTGELFF
.,TRBJ2-1,TRBV6-6,TRBD2,TGTGCCAGCAGTCGGTGGACTAGCGGGGGGGCGGGGGAGCAGTTCTTC,CASSRWTSGGAGEQFF
.,TRBJ1-5,TRBV5-1,.,TGCGCCAGCAGTACCGGAGACGGAGGGAGCAATCAGCCCCAGCATTTT,CASSTGDGGSNQPQHF
.,TRBJ1-1,TRBV7-3,.,TGTGCCAGCAGCCGAACGGGAGGGGGCACTGAAGCTTTCTTT,CASSRTGGGTEAFF
few,TRBJ2-2,TRBV21-1,.,TGTGCCAGCCGGGACTCCCCGAACACCGGGGAGCTGTTTTTT,CASRDSPNTGELFF
few,TRBJ2-2,TRBV28,TRBD1,TGTGCCAGCAGTTTTCCCCGGGACAGCACCGGGGAGCTGTTTTTT,CASSFPRDSTGELFF
.,TRBJ1-4,TRBV9,.,TGTGCCAGCAGCCAGGGTCATAATGAAAAACTGTTTTTT,CASSQGHNEKLFF
.,TRBJ1-6,TRBV11-2,TRBD1,TGTGCCAGCAGCTTCGACAGGGAAGGAAATTCACCCCTCCACTTT,CASSFDREGNSPLHF